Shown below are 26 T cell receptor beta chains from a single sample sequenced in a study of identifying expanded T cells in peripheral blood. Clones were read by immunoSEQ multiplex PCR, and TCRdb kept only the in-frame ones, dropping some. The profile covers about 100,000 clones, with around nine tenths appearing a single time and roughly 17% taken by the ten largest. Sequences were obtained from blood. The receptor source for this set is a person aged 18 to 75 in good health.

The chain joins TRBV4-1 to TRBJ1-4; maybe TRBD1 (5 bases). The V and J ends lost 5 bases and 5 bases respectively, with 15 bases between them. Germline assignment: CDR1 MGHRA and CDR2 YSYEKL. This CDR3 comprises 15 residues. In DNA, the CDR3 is TGCGCCAGCAGCTTCCCCGGGACGGTGAATGAAAAACTGTTTTTT. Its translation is CASSFPGTVNEKLFF.

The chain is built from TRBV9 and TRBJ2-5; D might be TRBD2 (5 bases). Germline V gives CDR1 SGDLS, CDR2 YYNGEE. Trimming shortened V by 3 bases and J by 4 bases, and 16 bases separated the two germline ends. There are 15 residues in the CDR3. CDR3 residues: CASSDGETEGETQYF. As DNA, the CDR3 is TGTGCCAGCAGCGACGGGGAGACGGAAGGAGAGACCCAGTACTTC.

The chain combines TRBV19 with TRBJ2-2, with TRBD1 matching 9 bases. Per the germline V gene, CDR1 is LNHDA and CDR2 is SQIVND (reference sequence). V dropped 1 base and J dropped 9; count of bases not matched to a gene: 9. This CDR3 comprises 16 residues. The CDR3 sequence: CASSIVWGQGFRELFF. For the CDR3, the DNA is TGTGCCAGTAGTATAGTATGGGGACAGGGTTTCAGGGAGCTGTTTTTT.

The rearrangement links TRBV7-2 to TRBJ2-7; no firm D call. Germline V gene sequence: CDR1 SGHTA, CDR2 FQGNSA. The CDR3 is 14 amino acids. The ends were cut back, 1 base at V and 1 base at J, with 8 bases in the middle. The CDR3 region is CASSLGDVSYEQYF. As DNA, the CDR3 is TGTGCCAGCAGCTTAGGAGACGTTTCCTACGAGCAGTACTTC.

The CDR3 bases are TGCGCCAGCAGCCCAGAATTACCCTGGACTCAGGATAACTATGGCTACACCTTC. Protein product: CASSPELPWTQDNYGYTF. V gene TRBV5-1 combines with J gene TRBJ1-2; the D is unclear. The CDR3 totals 18 residues. The V gene lost 4 bases and the J gene lost 1 base, with 23 bases spanning the gap. Per the germline V gene, CDR1 is SGHRS and CDR2 is YFSETQ.

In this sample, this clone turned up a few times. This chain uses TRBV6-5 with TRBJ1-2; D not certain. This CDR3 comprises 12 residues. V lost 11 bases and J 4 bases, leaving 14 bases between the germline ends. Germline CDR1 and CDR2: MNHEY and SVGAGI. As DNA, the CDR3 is TGTGCCGCCATATCGTATGGCTATGGCTACACCTTC. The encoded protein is CAAISYGYGYTF.

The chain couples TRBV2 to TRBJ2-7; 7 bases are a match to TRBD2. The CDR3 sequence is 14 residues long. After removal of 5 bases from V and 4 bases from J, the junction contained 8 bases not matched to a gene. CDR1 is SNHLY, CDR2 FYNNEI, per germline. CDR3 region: CASSSGENSYEQYF. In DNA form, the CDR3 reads TGTGCCAGCAGTAGCGGGGAAAATTCTTACGAGCAGTACTTC.

The CDR3 DNA sequence: TGTGCCATCAGTCACCCGAGACAGGGAAGCTCCTACGAGCAGTACTTC. Amino acids: CAISHPRQGSSYEQYF. The chain carries TRBV10-3 and TRBJ2-7, with TRBD1 matching 7 bases. Trimming took 5 bases from V and 0 from J; bases not matched to a gene: 10. This CDR3 contains 16 residues. Looked up from germline, CDR1 is ENHRY and CDR2 is SYGVKD.

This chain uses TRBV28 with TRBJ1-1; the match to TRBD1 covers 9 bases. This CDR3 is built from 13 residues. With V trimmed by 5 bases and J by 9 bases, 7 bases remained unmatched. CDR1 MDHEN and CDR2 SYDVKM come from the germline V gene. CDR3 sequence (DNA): TGTGCCAGCAGTCCCAGGACAGGGGATAAAGCTTTCTTT. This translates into CASSPRTGDKAFF.

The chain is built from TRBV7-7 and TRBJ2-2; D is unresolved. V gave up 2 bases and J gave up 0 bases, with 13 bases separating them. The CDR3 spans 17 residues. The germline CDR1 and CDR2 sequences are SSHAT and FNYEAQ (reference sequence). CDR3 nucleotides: TGTGCCAGCAGCTTAAATCCCCAGCGAGCGAACACCGGGGAGCTGTTTTTT. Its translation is CASSLNPQRANTGELFF.

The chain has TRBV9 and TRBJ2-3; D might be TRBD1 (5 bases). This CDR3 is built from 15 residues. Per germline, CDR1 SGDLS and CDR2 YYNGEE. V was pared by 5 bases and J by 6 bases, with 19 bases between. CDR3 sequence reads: CASSGASQGSDTQYF. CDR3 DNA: TGTGCCAGCAGTGGGGCTTCCCAGGGTTCTGATACGCAGTATTTT.

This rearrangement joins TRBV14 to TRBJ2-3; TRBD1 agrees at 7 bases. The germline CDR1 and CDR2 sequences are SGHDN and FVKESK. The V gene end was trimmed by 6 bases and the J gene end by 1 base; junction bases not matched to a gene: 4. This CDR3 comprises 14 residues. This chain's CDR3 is CASSTQGRTDTQYF. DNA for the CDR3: TGTGCCAGCAGTACACAGGGGCGCACAGATACGCAGTATTTT.

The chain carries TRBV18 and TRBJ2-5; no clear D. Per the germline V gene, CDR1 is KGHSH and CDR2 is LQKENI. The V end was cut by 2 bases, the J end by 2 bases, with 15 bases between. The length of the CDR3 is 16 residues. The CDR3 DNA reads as TGTGCCAGCTCACCAATGCGCGGCGGTGTACAAGAGACCCAGTACTTC. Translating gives CASSPMRGGVQETQYF.

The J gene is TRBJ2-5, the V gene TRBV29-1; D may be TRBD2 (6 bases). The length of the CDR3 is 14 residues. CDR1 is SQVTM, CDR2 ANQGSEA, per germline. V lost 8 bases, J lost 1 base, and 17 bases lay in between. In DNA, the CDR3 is TGCAGCCTCCGGGAGCGGAACTTCCAAGAGACCCAGTACTTC. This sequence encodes CSLRERNFQETQYF.

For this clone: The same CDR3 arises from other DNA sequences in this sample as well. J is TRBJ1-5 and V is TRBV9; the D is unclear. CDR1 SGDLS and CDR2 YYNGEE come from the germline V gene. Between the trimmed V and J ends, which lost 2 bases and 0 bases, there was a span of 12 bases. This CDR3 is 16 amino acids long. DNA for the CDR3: TGTGCCAGCAGCGTGCGAAGGGAGCTTAGCAATCAGCCCCAGCATTTT. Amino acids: CASSVRRELSNQPQHF.

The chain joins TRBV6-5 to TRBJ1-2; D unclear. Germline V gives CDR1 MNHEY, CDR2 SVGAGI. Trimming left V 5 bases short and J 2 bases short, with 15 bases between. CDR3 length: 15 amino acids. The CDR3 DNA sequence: TGTGCCAGCAGTACCTCCGTCCGAACGAACTATGGCTACACCTTC. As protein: CASSTSVRTNYGYTF.

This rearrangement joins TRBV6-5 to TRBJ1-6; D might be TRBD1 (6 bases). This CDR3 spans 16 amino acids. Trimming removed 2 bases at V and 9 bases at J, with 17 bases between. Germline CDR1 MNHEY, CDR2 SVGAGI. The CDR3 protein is CASSYVGRGAGSPLHF. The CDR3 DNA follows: TGTGCCAGCAGTTACGTGGGACGGGGGGCAGGTTCACCCCTCCACTTT.

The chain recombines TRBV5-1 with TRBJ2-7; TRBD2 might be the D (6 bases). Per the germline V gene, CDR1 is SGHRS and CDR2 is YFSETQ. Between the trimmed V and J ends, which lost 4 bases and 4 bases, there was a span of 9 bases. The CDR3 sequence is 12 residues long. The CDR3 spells CASSRGTYEQYF. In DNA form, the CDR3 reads TGCGCCAGCAGCCGAGGGACTTACGAGCAGTACTTC.

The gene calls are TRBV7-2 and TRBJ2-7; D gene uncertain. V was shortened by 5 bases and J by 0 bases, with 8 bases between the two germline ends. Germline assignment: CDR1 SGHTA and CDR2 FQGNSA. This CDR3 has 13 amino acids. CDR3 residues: CASSRRSSYEQYF. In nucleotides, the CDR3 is TGTGCCAGCAGCCGTCGATCCTCCTACGAGCAGTACTTC.

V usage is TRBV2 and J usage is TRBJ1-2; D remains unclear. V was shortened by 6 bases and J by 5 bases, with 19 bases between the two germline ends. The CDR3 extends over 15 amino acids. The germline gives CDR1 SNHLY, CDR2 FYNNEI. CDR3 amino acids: CASRGSVRSSYGYTF. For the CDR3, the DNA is TGTGCCAGCAGAGGCTCGGTCAGGTCGTCGTATGGCTACACCTTC.

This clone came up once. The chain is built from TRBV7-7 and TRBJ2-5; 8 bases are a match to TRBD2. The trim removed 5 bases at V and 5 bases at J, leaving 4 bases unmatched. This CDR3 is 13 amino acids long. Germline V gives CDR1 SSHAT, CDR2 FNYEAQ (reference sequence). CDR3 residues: CASSRGGRETQYF. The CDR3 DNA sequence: TGTGCCAGCAGCCGGGGGGGGCGGGAGACCCAGTACTTC.

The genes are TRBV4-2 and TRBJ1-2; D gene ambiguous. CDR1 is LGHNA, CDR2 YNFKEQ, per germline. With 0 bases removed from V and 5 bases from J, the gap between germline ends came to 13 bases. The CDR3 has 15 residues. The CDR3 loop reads CASSQDEGVGYGYTF. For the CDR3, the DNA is TGTGCCAGCAGCCAAGATGAGGGTGTAGGGTATGGCTACACCTTC.

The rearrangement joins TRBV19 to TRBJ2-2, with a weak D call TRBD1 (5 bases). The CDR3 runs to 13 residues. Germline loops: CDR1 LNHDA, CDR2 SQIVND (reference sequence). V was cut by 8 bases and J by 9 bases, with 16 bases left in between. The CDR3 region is CASSQEGDRELFF. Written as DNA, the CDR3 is TGTGCCAGTTCCCAGGAAGGGGATAGGGAGCTGTTTTTT.

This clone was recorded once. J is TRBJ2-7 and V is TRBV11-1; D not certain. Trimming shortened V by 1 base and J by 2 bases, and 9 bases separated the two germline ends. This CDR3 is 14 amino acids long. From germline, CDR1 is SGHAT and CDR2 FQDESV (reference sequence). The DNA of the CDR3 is TGTGCCAGCAGCTTAGTCGCTGACCCCTACGAGCAGTACTTC. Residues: CASSLVADPYEQYF.

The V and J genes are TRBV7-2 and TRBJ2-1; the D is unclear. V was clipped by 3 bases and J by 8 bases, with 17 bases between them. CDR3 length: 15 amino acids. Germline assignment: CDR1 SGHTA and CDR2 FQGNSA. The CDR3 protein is CASSLRNYLWDEQFF. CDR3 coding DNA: TGTGCCAGCAGCTTGCGGAACTACCTTTGGGATGAGCAGTTCTTC. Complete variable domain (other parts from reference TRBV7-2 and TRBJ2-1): GAGVSQSPSNKVTEKGKDVELRCDPISGHTALYWYRQSLGQGLEFLIYFQGNSAPDKSGLPSDRFSAERTGGSVSTLTIQRTQQEDSAVYLCASSLRNYLWDEQFFGPGTRLTVL.

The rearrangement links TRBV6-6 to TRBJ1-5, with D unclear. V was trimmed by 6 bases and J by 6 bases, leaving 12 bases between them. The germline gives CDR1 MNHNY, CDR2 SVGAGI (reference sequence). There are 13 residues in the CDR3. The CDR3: CASSPPLAQPQHF. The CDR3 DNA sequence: TGTGCCAGCAGCCCCCCCTTGGCTCAGCCCCAGCATTTT.